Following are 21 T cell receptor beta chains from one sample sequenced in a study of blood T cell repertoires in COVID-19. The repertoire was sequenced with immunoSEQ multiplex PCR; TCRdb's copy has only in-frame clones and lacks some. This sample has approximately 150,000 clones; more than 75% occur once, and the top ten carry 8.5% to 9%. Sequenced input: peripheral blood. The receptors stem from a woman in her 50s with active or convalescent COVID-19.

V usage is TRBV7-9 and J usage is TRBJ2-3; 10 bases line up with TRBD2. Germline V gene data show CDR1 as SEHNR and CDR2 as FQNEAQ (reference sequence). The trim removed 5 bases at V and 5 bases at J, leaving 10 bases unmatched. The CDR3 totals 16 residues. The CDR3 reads CASSPYEAGGRDTQYF. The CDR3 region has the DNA TGTGCCAGCAGCCCCTATGAAGCGGGGGGGAGAGATACGCAGTATTTT.

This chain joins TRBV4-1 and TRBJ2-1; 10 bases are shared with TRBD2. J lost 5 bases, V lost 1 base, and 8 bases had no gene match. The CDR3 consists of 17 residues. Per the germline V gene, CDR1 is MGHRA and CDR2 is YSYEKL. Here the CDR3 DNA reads TGCGCCAGCAGCCAAGCTAGTAGCGGGAGGTGGGACAATGAGCAGTTCTTC. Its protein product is CASSQASSGRWDNEQFF.

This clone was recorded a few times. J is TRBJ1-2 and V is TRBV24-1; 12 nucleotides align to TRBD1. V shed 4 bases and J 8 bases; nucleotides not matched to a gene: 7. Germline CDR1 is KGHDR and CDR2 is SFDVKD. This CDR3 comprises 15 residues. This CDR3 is CATSDPGQGAAGYTF. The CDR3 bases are TGTGCCACCAGTGACCCGGGACAGGGGGCGGCGGGCTACACCTTC.

CDR3 nucleotides: TGTGCCAGCAGTGAATACGGGACAGTGGGCCATGAAGCTTTCTTT. This gives the protein CASSEYGTVGHEAFF. The chain combines TRBV25-1 with TRBJ1-1, with 7 nucleotides matching TRBD1. CDR1 is MGHDK, CDR2 SYGVNS, per germline. CDR3 length: 15 residues. V was pared by 0 bases and J by 7 bases, with 8 bases of the junction left unmatched.

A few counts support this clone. The DNA for the CDR3 is TGCGCCAGCAGCCACCTTGGGGACAGCCACGAGCAGTACTTC. Its protein is CASSHLGDSHEQYF. The gene calls are TRBV4-1 and TRBJ2-7; 7 bases align to TRBD1. This CDR3 is 14 amino acids long. Germline loops: CDR1 MGHRA, CDR2 YSYEKL. After removal of 3 bases from V and 5 bases from J, the junction contained 7 bases not matched to a gene.

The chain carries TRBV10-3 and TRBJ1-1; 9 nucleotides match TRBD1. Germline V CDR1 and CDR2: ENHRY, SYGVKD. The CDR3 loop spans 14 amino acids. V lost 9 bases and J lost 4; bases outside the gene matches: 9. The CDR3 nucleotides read TGTGCCATAAGGCCGGACAGGGGTGGCACTGAAGCTTTCTTT. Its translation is CAIRPDRGGTEAFF.

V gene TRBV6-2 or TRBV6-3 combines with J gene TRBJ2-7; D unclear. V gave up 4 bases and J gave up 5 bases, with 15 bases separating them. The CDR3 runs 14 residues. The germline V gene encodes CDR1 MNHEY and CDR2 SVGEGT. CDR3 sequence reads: CASSFQQTTHEQYF. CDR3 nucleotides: TGTGCCAGCAGTTTCCAACAGACGACCCACGAGCAGTACTTC.

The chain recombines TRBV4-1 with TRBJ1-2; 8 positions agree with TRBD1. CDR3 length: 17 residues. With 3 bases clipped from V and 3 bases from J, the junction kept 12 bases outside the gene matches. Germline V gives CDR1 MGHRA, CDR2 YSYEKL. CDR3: CASSHPPTRDRHYGYTF. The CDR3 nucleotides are TGCGCCAGCAGCCATCCCCCTACTCGGGACAGGCACTATGGCTACACCTTC.

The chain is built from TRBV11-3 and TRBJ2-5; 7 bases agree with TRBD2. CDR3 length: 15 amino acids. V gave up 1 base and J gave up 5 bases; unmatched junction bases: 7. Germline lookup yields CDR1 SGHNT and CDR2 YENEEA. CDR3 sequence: CASSLGGRAEETQYF. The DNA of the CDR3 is TGTGCCAGCAGCTTAGGAGGGAGGGCCGAGGAGACCCAGTACTTC. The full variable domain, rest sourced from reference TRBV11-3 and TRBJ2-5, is EAGVVQSPRYKIIEKKQPVAFWCNPISGHNTLYWYLQNLGQGPELLIRYENEEAVDDSQLPKDRFSAERLKGVDSTLKIQPAELGDSAVYLCASSLGGRAEETQYFGPGTRLLVL.

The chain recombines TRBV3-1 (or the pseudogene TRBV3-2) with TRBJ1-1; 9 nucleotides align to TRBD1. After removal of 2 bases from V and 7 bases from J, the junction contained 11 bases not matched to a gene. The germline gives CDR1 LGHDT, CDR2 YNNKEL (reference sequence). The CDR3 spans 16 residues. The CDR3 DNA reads TGTGCCAGCAGCCAACAAGGAGACAGGGGGTTGGGTGAAGCTTTCTTT. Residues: CASSQQGDRGLGEAFF.

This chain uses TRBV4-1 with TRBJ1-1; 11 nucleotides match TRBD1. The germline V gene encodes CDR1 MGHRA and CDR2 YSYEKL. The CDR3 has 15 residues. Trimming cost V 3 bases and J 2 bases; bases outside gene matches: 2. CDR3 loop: CASSQRTGGNTEAFF. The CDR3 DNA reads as TGCGCCAGCAGCCAGCGGACAGGGGGCAACACTGAAGCTTTCTTT.

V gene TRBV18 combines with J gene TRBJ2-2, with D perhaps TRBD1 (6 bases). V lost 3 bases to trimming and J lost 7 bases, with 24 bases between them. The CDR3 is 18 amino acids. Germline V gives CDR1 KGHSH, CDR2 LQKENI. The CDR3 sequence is CASSPSLGAAQSGGELFF. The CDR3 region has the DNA TGTGCCAGCTCACCTTCATTGGGGGCTGCGCAGTCCGGCGGGGAGCTGTTTTTT. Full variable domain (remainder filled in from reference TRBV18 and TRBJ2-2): NAGVMQNPRHLVRRRGQEARLRCSPMKGHSHVYWYRQLPEEGLKFMVYLQKENIIDESGMPKERFSAEFPKEGPSILRIQQVVRGDSAAYFCASSPSLGAAQSGGELFFGEGSRLTVL.

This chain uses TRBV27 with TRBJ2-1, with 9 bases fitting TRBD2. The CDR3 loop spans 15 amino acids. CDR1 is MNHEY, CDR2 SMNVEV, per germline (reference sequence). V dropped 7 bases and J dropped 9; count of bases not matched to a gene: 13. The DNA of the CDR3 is TGTGCCAGCACCCGGTGGCTAGCGGGAAGGGTTGAGCAGTTCTTC. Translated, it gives CASTRWLAGRVEQFF.

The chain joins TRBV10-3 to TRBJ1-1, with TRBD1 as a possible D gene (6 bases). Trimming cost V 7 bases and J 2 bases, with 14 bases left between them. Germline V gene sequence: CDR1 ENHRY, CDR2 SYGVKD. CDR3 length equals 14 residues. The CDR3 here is CAIMGQGINTEAFF. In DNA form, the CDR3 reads TGTGCCATCATGGGGCAGGGGATTAACACTGAAGCTTTCTTT.

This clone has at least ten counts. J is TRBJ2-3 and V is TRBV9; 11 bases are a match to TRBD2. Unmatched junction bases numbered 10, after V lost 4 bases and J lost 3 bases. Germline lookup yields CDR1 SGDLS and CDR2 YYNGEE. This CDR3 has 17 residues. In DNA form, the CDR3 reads TGTGCCAGCAGCCCTGGTTTGACTAGCGGGAATACAGATACGCAGTATTTT. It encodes CASSPGLTSGNTDTQYF.

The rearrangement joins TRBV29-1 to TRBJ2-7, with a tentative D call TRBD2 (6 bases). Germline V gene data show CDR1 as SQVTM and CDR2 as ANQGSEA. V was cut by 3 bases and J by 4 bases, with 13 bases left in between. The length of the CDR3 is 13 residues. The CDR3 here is CSVDTGLGYEQYF. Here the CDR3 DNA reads TGCAGCGTTGACACGGGACTGGGATACGAGCAGTACTTC.

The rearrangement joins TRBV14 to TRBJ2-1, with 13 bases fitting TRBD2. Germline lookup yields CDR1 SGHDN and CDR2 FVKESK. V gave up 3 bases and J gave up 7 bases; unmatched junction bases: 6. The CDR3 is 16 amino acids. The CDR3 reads CASSHVGLAGINEQFF. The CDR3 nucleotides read TGTGCCAGCAGCCACGTGGGACTAGCGGGAATTAATGAGCAGTTCTTC.

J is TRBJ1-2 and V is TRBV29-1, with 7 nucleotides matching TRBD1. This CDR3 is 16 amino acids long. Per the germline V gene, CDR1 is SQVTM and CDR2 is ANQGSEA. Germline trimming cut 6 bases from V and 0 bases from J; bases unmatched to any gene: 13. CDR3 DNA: TGCAGCGTCGGGAAAACGACAGGGTTAGCTAACTATGGCTACACCTTC. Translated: CSVGKTTGLANYGYTF.

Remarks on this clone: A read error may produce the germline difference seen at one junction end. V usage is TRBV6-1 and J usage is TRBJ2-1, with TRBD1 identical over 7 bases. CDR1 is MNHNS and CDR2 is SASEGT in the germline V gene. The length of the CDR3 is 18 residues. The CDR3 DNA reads TGTGCCAGCAGTGCCTCTAACAGGGGCCTAAGGTACTACGATGAGCAGTTCTTC. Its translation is CASSASNRGLRYYDEQFF.

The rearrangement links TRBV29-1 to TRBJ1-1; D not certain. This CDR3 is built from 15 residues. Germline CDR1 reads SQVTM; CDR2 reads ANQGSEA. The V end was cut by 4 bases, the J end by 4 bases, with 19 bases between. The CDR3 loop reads CSVVRSLLSGTEAFF. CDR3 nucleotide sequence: TGCAGCGTTGTCCGATCCTTGCTTTCGGGCACTGAAGCTTTCTTT. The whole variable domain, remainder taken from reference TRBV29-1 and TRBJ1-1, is SAVISQKPSRDICQRGTSLTIQCQVDSQVTMMFWYRQQPGQSLTLIATANQGSEATYESGFVIDKFPISRPNLTFSTLTVSNMSPEDSSIYLCSVVRSLLSGTEAFFGQGTRLTVV.

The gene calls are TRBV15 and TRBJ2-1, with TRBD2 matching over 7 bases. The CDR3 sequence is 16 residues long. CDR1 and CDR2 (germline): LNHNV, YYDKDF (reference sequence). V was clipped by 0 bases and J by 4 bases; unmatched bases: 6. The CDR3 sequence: CATSRDALAVYNEQFF. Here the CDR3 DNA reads TGTGCCACCAGCAGAGACGCGCTAGCGGTGTACAATGAGCAGTTCTTC.